The clone carrying this TCR beta chain was recorded many times. What it recognizes is unknown. In TCRdb, the multiplex PCR reads were re-called with MiXCR into one record per CDR3 protein. Found here are approximately 210,000 distinct CDR3 sequences, approximately 31% of them singletons; the top ten hold about 1.4%. The data are from a study of breast tumors, draining lymph nodes, adjacent tissues. The germline CDR1 and CDR2 sequences are MGHRA and YSYEKL. CDR3 length: 15 amino acids. V gave up 4 bases and J gave up 4 bases; unmatched junction bases: 7. Study-level points and caveats: Tumor repertoires ranked between lymph nodes and nontumor tissue in diversity, with V and J gene preferences.

Samples came from axillary lymph nodes draining the breast cancer. The specimen sequenced was axillary lymph node tissue. The chain uses TRBV4-1 and TRBJ1-2; 9 nucleotides align to TRBD1. This TCR came from a female donor with breast cancer. Some clones in this sample may be carry-over from other donors' samples. The chain's CDR3 is CASSPRTGDAYGYTF. In DNA form, the CDR3 reads TGCGCCAGCAGCCCGCGGACAGGGGACGCCTATGGCTACACCTTC.